Included here is one TCR beta chain sequence, with context. Individuals drawn from 24 US areas were about 18 to 90 years old. Allocation to cohorts depended on clinical history reported by the participants. Germline V lookup: CDR1 SGHAT, CDR2 FQNNGV. Trimming took 5 bases from V and 7 from J, leaving 20 bases between them. This CDR3 contains 15 residues. The source of the sample is a study of blood T cell repertoires in COVID-19. Study information: Material from acute and convalescent COVID-19 was sourced from the United States, Italy and Spain.

Here immunoSEQ multiplex PCR was the method, and the copy in TCRdb shows in-frame clones only, minus some. The sample lists approximately 440,000 clones, 87% occurring once. The sequenced sample was PBMCs or T cells enriched from blood (not recorded which). The receptor was derived from a woman between 18 and 29 years old who had recovered from COVID-19. The chain has TRBV11-2 and TRBJ2-5; maybe TRBD2 (7 bases). The CDR3 region has the DNA TGTGCCAGCAGCACAAACCGGGGGGCGGATAGGACCCAGTACTTC. Translating it yields CASSTNRGADRTQYF.